Listed below are T cell receptor beta chains from one sample, sequenced in a study of T cell responses to AZD1222 COVID-19 vaccine. TCRdb's copy holds only in-frame clones and misses some; the assay was immunoSEQ multiplex PCR. The profile covers some 120,000 clones, with roughly 90% appearing a single time and roughly 1.5% taken by the ten largest. The sample in question was peripheral blood, obtained on day 0 of AZD1222 vaccination. The receptors stem from an adult in good health. Each CDR3 is given with its conserved first and last residue. A D gene is named only where the DNA matches it firmly. Not every row has a clone size; where given, it reads once, few, many or a size class.

abundance,j_gene,d_gene,v_gene,CDR3nt,CDR3aa
.,TRBJ2-1,TRBD1,TRBV4-2,TGTGCCAGCAGCCGACCAGGACAGGGGGCGAATGAGCAGTTCTTC,CASSRPGQGANEQFF
.,TRBJ2-2,.,TRBV4-1,TGCGCCAGCAGCGGGAGGACTGAGAACACCGGGGAGCTGTTTTTT,CASSGRTENTGELFF
.,TRBJ2-6,TRBD1,TRBV28,TGTGCCAGCAGTTCTCACATTGGACAGGGTGGGGCCAACGTCCTGACTTTC,CASSSHIGQGGANVLTF
.,TRBJ2-1,TRBD1,TRBV2,TGTGCCAGCAGGGGGGACAGGGGTCGACACAATGAGCAGTTCTTC,CASRGDRGRHNEQFF
.,TRBJ2-1,TRBD2,TRBV9,TGTGCCAGCAGCCCGCGATCGGGGGGAGGGAATGAGCAGTTCTTC,CASSPRSGGGNEQFF
.,TRBJ2-1,.,TRBV4-1,TGCGCCAGCAGCCAAGGTCGCGCCAACAATGAGCAGTTCTTC,CASSQGRANNEQFF
.,TRBJ2-2,.,TRBV5-6,TGTGCCAGCAGCTTGAATAGTTTGCGGGGAACCGGGGAGCTGTTTTTT,CASSLNSLRGTGELFF
.,TRBJ1-1,TRBD1,TRBV30,TGTGCCTGGAGTGTTTTCGGGACAGGGAACACTGAAGCTTTCTTT,CAWSVFGTGNTEAFF
once,TRBJ1-1,.,TRBV18,TGTGCCAGCTCACCTCCGGATTCCGAAGCTTTCTTT,CASSPPDSEAFF
.,TRBJ1-1,.,TRBV13,TGTGCCAGCAGCTTTGGGACCGGAGTAACTGAAGCTTTCTTT,CASSFGTGVTEAFF
.,TRBJ1-2,TRBD1,TRBV27,TGTGCCAGCAGTTCCTCCGGGACAGGGCCCGGCTACACCTTC,CASSSSGTGPGYTF
.,TRBJ1-1,.,TRBV29-1,TGCAGCGTTGAGCGGGTGCTTTTGAACACTGAAGCTTTCTTT,CSVERVLLNTEAFF
once,TRBJ2-7,.,TRBV5-1,TGCGCCAGCAGCTTGGGCTACGAGCAGTACTTC,CASSLGYEQYF
.,TRBJ1-6,.,TRBV12-3/TRBV12-4,TGTGCCAGCTGTAATGGCGGAGAACCCCTCCACTTT,CASCNGGEPLHF
.,TRBJ1-5,TRBD1,TRBV6-2/TRBV6-3,TGTGCCAGCAGTTACCGGGACAGGGGCAATCAGCCCCAGCATTTT,CASSYRDRGNQPQHF
.,TRBJ1-1,TRBD1,TRBV28,TGTGCCAGCAGAAGGACAGGGGAGGCCACTGAAGCTTTCTTT,CASRRTGEATEAFF
.,TRBJ2-7,TRBD1,TRBV29-1,TGCAGCGTCCGCCTGTTGGGGGCAGGGGGCCCCTACGAGCAGTACTTC,CSVRLLGAGGPYEQYF
.,TRBJ2-7,.,TRBV5-8,TGTGCCAGCAGCTTCCTCGAGGGAGGCTTCCCACCGGGGGCCTACGAGCAGTACTTC,CASSFLEGGFPPGAYEQYF
.,TRBJ2-1,.,TRBV13,TGTGCCAGCAGCCCTCAAATATTTGGGGCCCACAATGAGCAGTTCTTC,CASSPQIFGAHNEQFF
.,TRBJ2-7,.,TRBV20-1,TGCAGTGCTAGTGGGGGGACGGGTTCCTACGAGCAGTACTTC,CSASGGTGSYEQYF
few,TRBJ2-1,.,TRBV11-3,TGTGCCAGCAGCTTAGATCAGGGCGGGACCGCTGTGGCCGATGAGCAGTTCTTC,CASSLDQGGTAVADEQFF
.,TRBJ1-5,TRBD1,TRBV10-3,TGTGCCATCAGTGGGGGACAGACAAATCAGCCCCAGCATTTT,CAISGGQTNQPQHF
.,TRBJ1-1,TRBD1,TRBV29-1,TGCAGCGTTAACAGGGGCCCCGCTTTAACTGAAGCTTTCTTT,CSVNRGPALTEAFF
few,TRBJ1-5,.,TRBV6-6,TGTGCCAGCAGGCCGAAATCAGGGCCCCAGCCCCAGCATTTT,CASRPKSGPQPQHF
.,TRBJ2-1,TRBD2,TRBV5-1,TGCGCCAGCAGCTTGGCAGCCGGGGGGGCCGTCAATGAGCAGTTCTTC,CASSLAAGGAVNEQFF
once,TRBJ2-1,.,TRBV2,TGTGCCAGCCGAAGTACCCCAACCTACAATGAGCAGTTCTTC,CASRSTPTYNEQFF
.,TRBJ2-7,.,TRBV3-1/TRBV3-2,TGTGCCAGCAGCCAAGACCAGGGCCATGCTTCCTACGAGCAGTACTTC,CASSQDQGHASYEQYF
.,TRBJ1-2,.,TRBV5-4,TGTGCCAGCAGCTTTTTAGGGGTTATGGATGGCTACACCTTC,CASSFLGVMDGYTF
once,TRBJ1-2,.,TRBV14,TGTGCCAGCAGCCAAGATCGGCAGGGTGGGAACTATGGCTACACCTTC,CASSQDRQGGNYGYTF
.,TRBJ1-5,.,TRBV28,TGTGCCAGCAGTAATACCCCGGGGGGGAGCAATCAGCCCCAGCATTTT,CASSNTPGGSNQPQHF
.,TRBJ1-4,.,TRBV4-3,TGCGCCAGCAGCCAAGATCAGGTGTCCAGCGGTGGACTGTTTTTT,CASSQDQVSSGGLFF
.,TRBJ2-7,TRBD1,TRBV5-1,TGCGCCAGCAGCTCACGGACAGGGGCCATCTCCTCCTACGAGCAGTACTTC,CASSSRTGAISSYEQYF
.,TRBJ1-4,.,TRBV9,TGTGCCAGCAGCGGTGAAACCGACAGGAAAAAACTGTTTTTT,CASSGETDRKKLFF
.,TRBJ2-5,TRBD2,TRBV5-1,TGCGCCAGCAGGTCCGGGACTAGCGGGGCTCCGAGGGAGACCCAGTACTTC,CASRSGTSGAPRETQYF
few,TRBJ1-1,.,TRBV9,TGTGCCAGCAGCCAATCCACAGGGTTAGAAGCTTTCTTT,CASSQSTGLEAFF
.,TRBJ2-6,.,TRBV18,TGTGCCAGCTCACCGGTAGGGGGCTCTGGGGCCAACGTCCTGACTTTC,CASSPVGGSGANVLTF
.,TRBJ2-3,TRBD2,TRBV5-1,TGCGCCAGCAGCTCGCCAGGGACTAGCGGGGGGGCAGGGAGCACAGATACGCAGTATTTT,CASSSPGTSGGAGSTDTQYF
few,TRBJ2-1,TRBD1,TRBV7-3,TGTGCCAGCAGTTTAACAGGGGAACGCTACAATGAGCAGTTCTTC,CASSLTGERYNEQFF
.,TRBJ1-2,.,TRBV5-1,TGCGCCAGCAGCTTGGAAGCTAGCTCTAACTATGGCTACACCTTC,CASSLEASSNYGYTF
.,TRBJ2-7,.,TRBV5-5,TGTGCCAGCAGCCCCGAACAGGGAGGCACCTACGAGCAGTACTTC,CASSPEQGGTYEQYF
.,TRBJ2-3,.,TRBV7-6,TGTGCCAGCAGCTCCCCGAAGGGGGTTCGTACAGATACGCAGTATTTT,CASSSPKGVRTDTQYF
.,TRBJ2-2,TRBD2,TRBV3-1/TRBV3-2,TGTGCCAGCAGTCCCGGACTAGCGCCAAACACCGGGGAGCTGTTTTTT,CASSPGLAPNTGELFF
.,TRBJ2-1,TRBD1,TRBV27,TGTGCCCACCGGGGACAGGGTTGGGATGAGCAGTTCTTC,CAHRGQGWDEQFF
once,TRBJ2-7,.,TRBV5-1,TGCGCCAGCAGCGCGGGGAGAGGTGGCTACGAGCAGTACTTC,CASSAGRGGYEQYF
.,TRBJ1-1,TRBD1,TRBV6-5,TGTGCCAGCAGGATAGACAGGGTAGCCACTGAAGCTTTCTTT,CASRIDRVATEAFF
.,TRBJ1-5,.,TRBV7-8,TGTGCCAGCAGCCCTATGAGGTTAGGGATGGGCAATCAGCCCCAGCATTTT,CASSPMRLGMGNQPQHF
.,TRBJ1-5,.,TRBV9,TGTGCCAGCAACCGGGGACCGGATCAGCCCCAGCATTTT,CASNRGPDQPQHF
.,TRBJ1-3,.,TRBV7-9,TGTGCCAGCACCTTGGATCTGCGCACCATATATTTT,CASTLDLRTIYF
.,TRBJ1-3,TRBD1,TRBV6-1,TGTGCCAGCAGTGATCCAGGGACAGGGGGAGGAAACACCATATATTTT,CASSDPGTGGGNTIYF
once,TRBJ2-7,.,TRBV29-1,TGCAGCGTTGAAGATTCAAGACATAGGGAGCAGTACTTC,CSVEDSRHREQYF
.,TRBJ1-6,TRBD1,TRBV18,TGTGCCAGCTCACCATCAACAGGGGATTCACCCCTCCACTTT,CASSPSTGDSPLHF
.,TRBJ1-1,.,TRBV20-1,TGCAGTGCTAGTGACAGCATGAACACTGAAGCTTTCTTT,CSASDSMNTEAFF
.,TRBJ1-5,.,TRBV30,TGTGCCTGGAGTGTTGGTCGCAATCAGCCCCAGCATTTT,CAWSVGRNQPQHF